These T cell receptor beta chains were read from a single sample in a study of T cell responses to AZD1222 COVID-19 vaccine. TCRdb keeps only in-frame clones here, not all; method: immunoSEQ multiplex PCR. This table holds some 120,000 clones, roughly 90% found once. The source material was peripheral blood, sampled on day 0 of AZD1222 vaccination. The receptors come from an adult in good health. Each CDR3 is given with its conserved first and last residue. The order of the fields is V gene, J gene, clone size, D gene, CDR3 DNA, CDR3 protein. D genes are given only for firm matches. The listing skips clone size in some rows; elsewhere it reads once, few, many or a size class.

>TRBV2|TRBJ1-2|NA|TRBD1
TGTGCCAGCACCCCAGAAGACAGGGCTTTCCATGGCTACACCTTC
CASTPEDRAFHGYTF
>TRBV6-2/TRBV6-3|TRBJ2-7|NA|NA
TGTGCCAGCAGCCCTACCGGGCAGGGATCCTACGAGCAGTACTTC
CASSPTGQGSYEQYF
>TRBV7-9|TRBJ1-1|NA|NA
TGTGCCAGCAGCTTGCCAGGCCACACTGAAGCTTTCTTT
CASSLPGHTEAFF
>TRBV5-4|TRBJ2-1|NA|TRBD2
TGTGCCAGCAGCACGACTAGCGGGAGGGCCCATGAGCAGTTCTTC
CASSTTSGRAHEQFF
>TRBV24-1|TRBJ2-2|NA|TRBD1
TGTGCCACCAGTGATTTAGCAGGGGGCGACACCGGGGAGCTGTTTTTT
CATSDLAGGDTGELFF
>TRBV5-1|TRBJ2-5|NA|NA
TGCGCCAGCAGCCCAACCGGGGCGGTCCAAGAGACCCAGTACTTC
CASSPTGAVQETQYF
>TRBV15|TRBJ2-3|NA|TRBD1
TGTGCCACCAGCAGGGAAAGACAGGGATATCGGACAGATACGCAGTATTTT
CATSRERQGYRTDTQYF
>TRBV3-1/TRBV3-2|TRBJ2-2|few|TRBD2
TGTGCCAGCAGCCAATGGAGCGGGGGATTCACCGGGGAGCTGTTTTTT
CASSQWSGGFTGELFF
>TRBV7-3|TRBJ1-1|NA|NA
TGTGCCAGCAGCAAGGACGGGAACACTGAAGCTTTCTTT
CASSKDGNTEAFF
>TRBV4-2|TRBJ1-2|NA|NA
TGTGCCAGCAGCCAATCTCGCAGTTACTATGGCTACACCTTC
CASSQSRSYYGYTF
>TRBV9|TRBJ1-1|NA|NA
TGTGCCAGCAGCGTAGCGGGCAGCACTGAAGCTTTCTTT
CASSVAGSTEAFF
>TRBV10-3|TRBJ2-6|NA|NA
TGTGCCATCAGTAACAGGGCTTCCGAAACGTCTGGGGCCAACGTCCTGACTTTC
CAISNRASETSGANVLTF
>TRBV27|TRBJ1-1|NA|NA
TGTGCCAGCAGTTGGAGCAGGGACACTGAAGCTTTCTTT
CASSWSRDTEAFF
>TRBV6-5|TRBJ1-1|NA|NA
TGTGCCAGCAGCCAACAGGGACTAAACACTGAAGCTTTCTTT
CASSQQGLNTEAFF
>TRBV27|TRBJ2-5|once|NA
TGTGCCAGCAGCCTATTCCGGGAGGAGACCCAGTACTTC
CASSLFREETQYF
>TRBV15|TRBJ1-6|once|NA
TGTGCCACCAGCAGATCTACAGTCGCCAGAGCGATTAATTCACCCCTCCACTTT
CATSRSTVARAINSPLHF
>TRBV2|TRBJ1-5|NA|NA
TGTGCCAGCAGTGAAGAAGGTCGGCAGCCCCAGCATTTT
CASSEEGRQPQHF
>TRBV5-4|TRBJ1-1|NA|NA
TGTGCCAGCAGCTTGGCCCGGGGGCGAGGAAACGTGAACACTGAAGCTTTCTTT
CASSLARGRGNVNTEAFF
>TRBV6-5|TRBJ1-2|NA|NA
TGTGCCAGCCGACTCGACCCGGGACTGGGGAATGGCTACACCTTC
CASRLDPGLGNGYTF
>TRBV24-1|TRBJ1-5|NA|NA
TGTGCCACCAGTCCAGGACGGGACAATCAGCCCCAGCATTTT
CATSPGRDNQPQHF
>TRBV2|TRBJ2-5|NA|NA
TGTGCCAGCACCTCTGTGTGGGAGTCCCAAGAGACCCAGTACTTC
CASTSVWESQETQYF
>TRBV7-5|TRBJ1-5|NA|NA
TGTGTCAGAAGCTACCCACCCCGGGGCAGCCATCAGCCCCAGCATTTT
CVRSYPPRGSHQPQHF
>TRBV5-1|TRBJ2-3|NA|TRBD2
TGCGCCAGCAGCCTGGGACTAGCGGGAGGGACAGATACGCAGTATTTT
CASSLGLAGGTDTQYF
>TRBV7-9|TRBJ2-1|once|NA
TGTGCCAGCAGCCGCACCGGGCCTCCCTACAATGAGCAGTTCTTC
CASSRTGPPYNEQFF
>TRBV7-2|TRBJ1-1|few|NA
TGTGCCAGCAGCTTATATTTGGGCACTGAAGCTTTCTTT
CASSLYLGTEAFF
>TRBV4-2|TRBJ1-5|NA|NA
TGTGCCAGCAGCCAAGATCTGGGGGGAAGTAGGACCCAGCATTTT
CASSQDLGGSRTQHF
>TRBV5-1|TRBJ2-2|NA|TRBD2
TGCGCCAGCAGCTTGGACCTGGGGAGGGAGTGGTGGACCGGGGAGCTGTTTTTT
CASSLDLGREWWTGELFF
>TRBV7-2|TRBJ2-2|once|NA
TGTGCCAGCAGCTCAATAGCAGGCACCGGGGAGCTGTTTTTT
CASSSIAGTGELFF
>TRBV11-3|TRBJ2-5|once|TRBD1
TGTGCCAGTCCCGGGACAGAAAAAGAGACCCAGTACTTC
CASPGTEKETQYF
>TRBV30|TRBJ2-7|NA|TRBD2
TGTGCCTGGAGCGCCAGGGGACTAGCGGGAGAACGTAGGTACGAGCAGTACTTC
CAWSARGLAGERRYEQYF
>TRBV5-6|TRBJ1-2|NA|NA
TGTGCCAGCAGTCCTAATAGGAGGGGCGATGGCTACACCTTC
CASSPNRRGDGYTF
>TRBV5-4|TRBJ1-1|few|TRBD1
TGTGCCAGCAGCCTCGACAGGGACACTGAAGCTTTCTTT
CASSLDRDTEAFF
>TRBV12-3/TRBV12-4|TRBJ1-1|NA|NA
TGTGCCAGCAGTTTTGGGCAGGGTGATGCTTTCTTT
CASSFGQGDAFF
>TRBV4-2|TRBJ2-2|NA|TRBD2
TGTGCCAGCAGCTCTCGGACTAGCGGGGGGAACACCGGGGAGCTGTTTTTT
CASSSRTSGGNTGELFF
>TRBV5-1|TRBJ1-1|NA|TRBD1
TGCGCCAGCAGCTCAACCCGGACAGGGGAAACTGAAGCTTTCTTT
CASSSTRTGETEAFF
>TRBV19|TRBJ1-6|NA|NA
TGTGCCAGTAGTCCTGGGGGGTTGACACCCCTCCACTTT
CASSPGGLTPLHF
>TRBV5-1|TRBJ2-3|NA|NA
TGCGCCAGCAGCTTGAGCCCATTCACAGATACGCAGTATTTT
CASSLSPFTDTQYF
>TRBV5-1|TRBJ1-1|once|NA
TGCGCCAGCAGCTCTAACAGGGAAGTGGGAGGCACTGAAGCTTTCTTT
CASSSNREVGGTEAFF
>TRBV5-4|TRBJ1-1|NA|NA
TGTGCCAGCAGCTTGGGGGGAAACACTGAAGCTTTCTTT
CASSLGGNTEAFF
>TRBV19|TRBJ2-3|NA|NA
TGTGCCAGTAGTCGCAGGAAAGATACGCAGTATTTT
CASSRRKDTQYF
>TRBV5-1|TRBJ2-1|NA|NA
TGCGCCAGCAGCTATCTAGCCGCCTACAATGAGCAGTTCTTC
CASSYLAAYNEQFF
>TRBV11-2|TRBJ1-1|NA|TRBD1
TGTGCCAGCAGCAACTATGGACAGGGCGGCACTGAAGCTTTCTTT
CASSNYGQGGTEAFF
>TRBV2|TRBJ1-1|NA|NA
TGTGCCAGCAGGGACGGGCCGAACACTGAAGCTTTCTTT
CASRDGPNTEAFF